The 30 T cell receptor beta chains below come from one sample, sequenced in a study of T cell changes during pregnancy in multiple sclerosis. Sequencing was performed with immunoSEQ multiplex PCR; in TCRdb, only in-frame clones are kept and a portion is missing. Here the sample spans around 80,000 clones, 92% being singletons. This material consisted of peripheral blood, taken before pregnancy. These receptors all stem from a female donor with multiple sclerosis, enrolled in a pregnancy study.

The chain employs TRBV6-1 and TRBJ2-7, with D perhaps matching TRBD1 (6 bases). The V end was cut by 8 bases, the J end by 1 base, with 18 bases between. Looked up from germline, CDR1 is MNHNS and CDR2 is SASEGT. The CDR3 has 15 residues. The CDR3 nucleotides are TGTGCCAGCCGAAACAGGGTTCTCCATTCCTACGAGCAGTACTTC. Encoded protein: CASRNRVLHSYEQYF.

This sequence joins TRBV10-3 and TRBJ2-1; D is ambiguous. CDR1 is ENHRY, CDR2 SYGVKD, per germline. Trimming removed 9 bases at V and 8 bases at J, with 17 bases between. This CDR3 contains 13 residues. The CDR3 loop is CAIRGTLNDEQFF. The CDR3 coding sequence is TGTGCCATTCGCGGTACTCTCAACGATGAGCAGTTCTTC.

The V and J genes are TRBV30 and TRBJ2-7; 7 bases line up with TRBD2. After removal of 3 bases from V and 2 bases from J, the junction contained 10 bases not matched to a gene. This CDR3 region has 15 residues. CDR1 GTSNPN and CDR2 SVGIG come from the germline V gene (reference sequence). The CDR3 DNA follows: TGTGCCTGGAGCCGCGAGGCGGGAGCGGCCTACGAGCAGTACTTC. This translates into CAWSREAGAAYEQYF.

This chain joins TRBV10-3 and TRBJ2-1, with D maybe TRBD1 (5 bases). Trimming removed 7 bases at V and 8 bases at J, with 27 bases between. This CDR3 comprises 17 residues. From germline, CDR1 is ENHRY and CDR2 SYGVKD. In DNA, the CDR3 is TGTGCCATCAAGACCGCTGCCAACGGCCCCGCCAGGGATGAGCAGTTCTTC. Residues: CAIKTAANGPARDEQFF.

The chain links TRBV11-1 to TRBJ2-3; 8 bases match TRBD2. Germline loops: CDR1 SGHAT, CDR2 FQDESV (reference sequence). The length of the CDR3 is 14 residues. V was clipped by 6 bases and J by 3 bases; unmatched bases: 5. The chain's CDR3 is CASRTSGLTDTQYF. CDR3 bases: TGTGCCAGCAGAACTAGCGGCTTAACAGATACGCAGTATTTT.

Only a few counts were recorded for this clone. The chain carries TRBV11-2 and TRBJ2-1; tentatively, D is TRBD2 (6 bases). Germline values: CDR1 SGHAT, CDR2 FQNNGV. This CDR3 comprises 15 residues. Trimming took 7 bases from V and 4 from J, leaving 17 bases between them. CDR3: CASNGGSRLYNEQFF. The DNA of the CDR3 is TGTGCCAGCAACGGAGGGTCCCGACTGTACAATGAGCAGTTCTTC.

The chain couples TRBV10-3 to TRBJ1-2, with 8 bases identical to TRBD1. In germline, CDR1 is ENHRY, CDR2 SYGVKD. V lost 6 bases and J lost 8; bases outside the gene matches: 8. The CDR3 consists of 13 residues. DNA of the CDR3: TGTGCCATCAGCGTAGGACAGGGTCGGGGCTACACCTTC. Translation gives CAISVGQGRGYTF.

The chain employs TRBV5-6 and TRBJ2-5, with D uncertain. The CDR3 has 13 amino acids. Germline V gives CDR1 SGHDT, CDR2 YYEEEE. V lost 4 bases and J lost 1, with 8 bases in between. CDR3 protein: CASSPRPQETQYF. The CDR3 DNA is TGTGCCAGCAGCCCGCGGCCCCAAGAGACCCAGTACTTC.

This clone was seen only a few times. V usage is TRBV6-4 and J usage is TRBJ2-2; 7 bases are a match to TRBD1. The germline gives CDR1 MRHNA, CDR2 SNTAGT. V lost 2 bases and J lost 3; bases outside the gene matches: 0. The CDR3 covers 14 residues. Written as DNA, the CDR3 is TGTGCCAGCAGTGACGGACAGGACACCGGGGAGCTGTTTTTT. This codes for CASSDGQDTGELFF.

This rearrangement joins TRBV19 to TRBJ2-1; 10 bases fit TRBD2. Germline V gene sequence: CDR1 LNHDA, CDR2 SQIVND (reference sequence). V was clipped by 6 bases and J by 6 bases; unmatched bases: 5. The CDR3 runs 14 residues. This chain's CDR3 is CASRVVAGGNEQFF. The CDR3 DNA reads as TGTGCCAGTAGGGTGGTAGCGGGAGGCAATGAGCAGTTCTTC. Complete variable domain (other parts from reference TRBV19 and TRBJ2-1): DGGITQSPKYLFRKEGQNVTLSCEQNLNHDAMYWYRQDPGQGLRLIYYSQIVNDFQKGDIAEGYSVSREKKESFPLTVTSAQKNPTAFYLCASRVVAGGNEQFFGPGTRLTVL.

This sequence joins TRBV4-1 and TRBJ1-5; the D gene is possibly TRBD1 (5 bases). The CDR3 spans 16 residues. The V gene's germline CDR1 is MGHRA and CDR2 YSYEKL. V was clipped by 2 bases and J by 3 bases, with 14 bases between them. CDR3 loop: CASSQQGGGINQPQHF. CDR3 DNA: TGCGCCAGCAGCCAACAGGGTGGAGGGATCAATCAGCCCCAGCATTTT.

In its sample, this clone was seen once. The genes are TRBV28 and TRBJ2-2; D is possibly TRBD1 (6 bases). Between the trimmed V and J ends, which lost 3 bases and 0 bases, there was a span of 8 bases. The CDR3 extends over 15 amino acids. Germline CDR1 is MDHEN and CDR2 is SYDVKM. CDR3 coding DNA: TGTGCCAGCAGTTTGGGGACAACGAACACCGGGGAGCTGTTTTTT. Residues: CASSLGTTNTGELFF.

This clone was detected once. The J gene is TRBJ2-1, the V gene TRBV27; 12 positions agree with TRBD2. Germline V gene lookup returns CDR1 MNHEY and CDR2 SMNVEV (reference sequence). Trimming cost V 3 bases and J 1 base; bases outside gene matches: 7. CDR3 length: 18 residues. DNA for the CDR3: TGTGCCAGCAGTTTGCCTAGCGGGAGGGCCATGTCCTACAATGAGCAGTTCTTC. Translated, it gives CASSLPSGRAMSYNEQFF.

The chain carries TRBV19 and TRBJ1-5; D may be TRBD1 (5 bases). Germline CDR1 reads LNHDA; CDR2 reads SQIVND (reference sequence). Trimming removed 1 base from V and 11 bases from J, with 15 bases in between. CDR3 length: 14 residues. CDR3 sequence: CASSIGGTDVTQHF. In DNA, the CDR3 is TGTGCCAGTAGTATAGGCGGGACGGATGTTACCCAGCATTTT.

This clone was observed a single time. J is TRBJ2-7 and V is TRBV29-1; 10 nucleotides line up with TRBD1. The CDR3 contains 13 residues. Unmatched junction bases numbered 6, after V lost 7 bases and J lost 3 bases. The germline V gene has CDR1 SQVTM and CDR2 ANQGSEA. CDR3 region: CSAWGDRGYEQYF. For the CDR3, the DNA is TGCAGCGCCTGGGGGGACAGGGGCTACGAGCAGTACTTC.

V usage is TRBV5-6 and J usage is TRBJ1-5, with TRBD1 matching over 7 bases. The germline gives CDR1 SGHDT, CDR2 YYEEEE. The CDR3 consists of 19 residues. With V trimmed by 0 bases and J by 3 bases, 15 bases remained unmatched. CDR3 loop: CASSLARPGQASSNQPQHF. Written as DNA, the CDR3 is TGTGCCAGCAGCTTGGCGAGGCCCGGACAGGCCTCCTCCAATCAGCCCCAGCATTTT. The full variable domain, with the rest looked up from reference TRBV5-6 and TRBJ1-5, is DAGVTQSPTHLIKTRGQQVTLRCSPKSGHDTVSWYQQALGQGPQFIFQYYEEEERQRGNFPDRFSGHQFPNYSSELNVNALLLGDSALYLCASSLARPGQASSNQPQHFGDGTRLSIL.

The J gene is TRBJ2-2, the V gene TRBV28; TRBD1 agrees at 8 bases. V gave up 6 bases and J gave up 3 bases; unmatched junction bases: 6. Germline CDR1 and CDR2: MDHEN and SYDVKM. The CDR3 spans 15 residues. Here the CDR3 reads CASRTGQGDTGELFF. DNA of the CDR3: TGTGCCAGCAGGACAGGACAGGGAGACACCGGGGAGCTGTTTTTT.

This sequence joins TRBV29-1 and TRBJ2-5; maybe TRBD1 (6 bases). CDR1 is SQVTM, CDR2 ANQGSEA, per germline. This CDR3 is built from 12 residues. V dropped 6 bases and J dropped 5 bases, with 13 bases sitting between them. The CDR3 loop reads CSVVQGGETQYF. CDR3 in DNA: TGCAGCGTCGTACAGGGTGGGGAGACCCAGTACTTC.

This clone was picked up one time. The chain carries TRBV5-1 and TRBJ2-7; TRBD1 matches 10 bases. The germline gives CDR1 SGHRS, CDR2 YFSETQ. The CDR3 consists of 15 residues. V gave up 5 bases and J gave up 7 bases; unmatched junction bases: 12. As DNA, the CDR3 is TGCGCCAGCAGTCCGACAGGGGGCGCATTTGGTGAGCAGTACTTC. It translates to CASSPTGGAFGEQYF.

The chain links TRBV7-2 to TRBJ2-1, with 10 nucleotides matching TRBD2. Unmatched junction bases numbered 6, after V lost 6 bases and J lost 7 bases. The germline V gene has CDR1 SGHTA and CDR2 FQGNSA. The CDR3 sequence is 14 residues long. CDR3 in amino acids: CASRASGRWNEQFF. Here the CDR3 DNA reads TGTGCCAGCAGGGCTAGCGGGAGATGGAATGAGCAGTTCTTC.

This sequence joins TRBV23-1 and TRBJ1-3; D is unresolved. TRBV23-1 is flagged as an ORF with uncertain function. The ends were cut back, 2 bases at V and 0 bases at J, with 14 bases in the middle. CDR3 length: 17 residues. The CDR3 nucleotides read TGCGCCAGCAGTCAAGGTGTAGGGAGGGACTCTGGAAACACCATATATTTT. It specifies CASSQGVGRDSGNTIYF.

The chain joins TRBV27 to TRBJ2-5, with D tentatively TRBD1 (6 bases). CDR3 size: 16 residues. V was cut by 0 bases and J by 2 bases, with 13 bases left in between. CDR1 MNHEY and CDR2 SMNVEV come from the germline V gene (reference sequence). The CDR3 DNA follows: TGTGCCAGCAGTTTATCAGAGGGGGATTCTCAAGAGACCCAGTACTTC. Protein sequence: CASSLSEGDSQETQYF.

The chain couples TRBV6-1 to TRBJ2-2; D might be TRBD1 (6 bases). Trimming shortened V by 2 bases and J by 4 bases, and 8 bases separated the two germline ends. The CDR3 runs to 14 residues. Germline V CDR1 and CDR2: MNHNS, SASEGT. In DNA, the CDR3 is TGTGCCAGCAGTGAACAGGGGCGCACCGGGGAGCTGTTTTTT. It specifies CASSEQGRTGELFF.

This rearrangement joins TRBV28 to TRBJ2-1; 7 bases agree with TRBD2. The J segment lost 4 bases and the V segment lost 3 bases, leaving 12 bases of the junction unmatched. The CDR3 contains 17 residues. Germline lookup yields CDR1 MDHEN and CDR2 SYDVKM. The CDR3 coding sequence is TGTGCCAGCAGTTTGGGGCGGACGGGGACTAAGTACAATGAGCAGTTCTTC. Encoded protein: CASSLGRTGTKYNEQFF.

This clone has just one count. The genes are TRBV27 and TRBJ2-7, with D hard to call. The CDR3 is 12 residues long. Trimming took off 1 base at V and 6 bases at J, with 7 bases between the two ends. Looked up from germline, CDR1 is MNHEY and CDR2 is SMNVEV (reference sequence). The DNA of the CDR3 is TGTGCCAGCAGTTTATATGGCCGCGAGCAGTACTTC. The encoded protein is CASSLYGREQYF.

The genes are TRBV7-9 and TRBJ2-7; 7 nucleotides match TRBD2. The V segment lost 3 bases and the J segment 0 bases; nucleotides outside the gene matches: 2. The V gene's germline CDR1 is SEHNR and CDR2 FQNEAQ (reference sequence). CDR3 length: 14 residues. CDR3 sequence: CASSFGTISYEQYF. In DNA form, the CDR3 reads TGTGCCAGCAGCTTCGGGACTATCTCCTACGAGCAGTACTTC.

The chain is built from TRBV7-2 and TRBJ2-7; D is possibly TRBD2 (5 bases). CDR3 length: 14 residues. Germline V gene lookup returns CDR1 SGHTA and CDR2 FQGNSA. Trimming pared 5 bases from V and 2 bases from J, leaving 13 bases between. Written as DNA, the CDR3 is TGTGCCAGCAGCGCCGGACTCGTAACCTACGAGCAGTACTTC. Encoded protein: CASSAGLVTYEQYF.

This sequence joins TRBV28 and TRBJ1-1; no clear D. This CDR3 contains 15 residues. The V and J ends lost 8 bases and 3 bases respectively, with 19 bases between them. Germline CDR1 is MDHEN and CDR2 is SYDVKM. CDR3 nucleotide sequence: TGTGCCAGCCCGCCATCGGGGAGGCGGTACACTGAAGCTTTCTTT. It translates to CASPPSGRRYTEAFF.

This rearrangement joins TRBV27 to TRBJ2-7, with 8 bases fitting TRBD1. The CDR3 is made up of 15 amino acids. Germline V gene lookup returns CDR1 MNHEY and CDR2 SMNVEV (reference sequence). J lost 4 bases, V lost 5 bases, and 10 bases had no gene match. CDR3 sequence: CASSPGTGSIYEQYF. The CDR3 DNA reads as TGTGCCAGCAGTCCTGGGACAGGCTCGATTTACGAGCAGTACTTC.

V and J are TRBV9 and TRBJ2-3; possibly TRBD1 for D (6 bases). The CDR3 runs 12 residues. With 3 bases removed from V and 7 bases from J, the gap between germline ends came to 9 bases. The germline V gene encodes CDR1 SGDLS and CDR2 YYNGEE. The CDR3 DNA reads TGTGCCAGCAGCGCACAGGGATATACGCAGTATTTT. It yields the protein CASSAQGYTQYF.